One T cell receptor beta chain is described in this entry. Germline V CDR1 and CDR2: SGHTA, FQGNSA. The CDR3 spans 15 residues. The J segment lost 8 bases and the V segment lost 6 bases, leaving 7 bases of the junction unmatched. This sample is part of a study of T cell responses to AZD1222 COVID-19 vaccine. The assay was immunoSEQ multiplex PCR, and TCRdb's table has in-frame clones only and misses some. The table includes around 120,000 clones, over 85% detected once. This chain connects TRBV7-2 to TRBJ2-1; the match to TRBD2 covers 13 bases. Sequencing used peripheral blood, obtained 28 days after the second AZD1222 dose. The sequence came from an adult who received the AZD1222 COVID-19 vaccine. CDR3 sequence (DNA): TGTGCCAGCAGAGCCGGGACTAGCGGGATTGATGAGCAGTTCTTC. It yields the protein CASRAGTSGIDEQFF.